This T cell receptor beta chain was profiled in a study of shared clonotypes between healthy human individuals (dated by TCRdb to 2020 to 2022). Regarding the complete study: A few men and a couple of women, aged 18 to 49 years, made up the cohort. For each donor, CD4 naive and CD4 memory were each run on three plates, CD8 naive on two plates, and CD8 memory on one plate. To estimate repertoire size and how much clonotypes are shared between individuals, the study performed deep sequencing of blood TCR repertoires from five healthy adults. Different laboratories and diverse techniques were used to prepare libraries and sequence TCR repertoires, to increase sequencing depth and limit assay-specific biases. Per donor, leukapheresis produced somewhere between about 0.94 and 9 billion PBMCs.

Reading the germline V gene gives CDR1 SGDLS and CDR2 YYNGEE. The CDR3, cysteine through phenylalanine, is 17 amino acids long. Left in the record is the CDR3 DNA by itself, 51 bases read in frame from the first base. Compared with germline, V lacks 4 bases and J lacks 0 bases; bases without a gene match: 6. Overall study results and their limits: When four donors were compared, the shared fraction of clonotypes was around 5.1% for naive CD4, less than 4% for naive CD8, about 2.5% for memory CD4, and under 0.5% for memory CD8. Rarefaction of sorted-subset datasets indicated incomplete sequencing despite the large sequencing depth. Higher generation probabilities were observed for clonotypes shared by all four sorted-subset donors than for non-shared clonotypes. Naive subsets generally had larger estimated clonotype richness than memory subsets did. Based on pairwise subsampling, the degree of clonotype sharing among donors was expected to be affected by sequencing depth. Because the study included a small number of donors, the genetic and exposure-history diversity represented was limited. Sampling was restricted to blood, and TCR repertoires in tissue are likely to differ from TCR repertoires in blood.

TCR CDR3 regions were amplified from genomic DNA by multiplex PCR using the deep immunoSEQ assay. Genomic DNA extracted from each cell subset was distributed evenly over all wells of several immunoSEQ 96-well plates, and each plate served as one replicate. For sorted subsets, each replicate PCR was loaded with around 200 ng genomic DNA, equivalent to some 31,000 T cell genomes. Purified libraries were quantified with a Qubit 3.0 fluorometer, sized on a Bioanalyzer 2100, and re-quantified with the KAPA Library Quantification kit. Every immunoSEQ 96-well plate was sequenced on a dedicated single-read 150-cycle Illumina NextSeq 550 flow cell. The original pipeline was this. The immunoSEQ output contained only junctional sequences without quality scores, so filtering could not match that applied to full-length reads. Sequences were annotated with PyIR, a Python wrapper for IgBLAST v1.9, and V/J genes and CDR3 were assigned using IMGT germline references. Reads were removed for weak V/J assignments (E-value above 1e-6), missing CDR3, stop codons, out-of-frame junctions, or ambiguous translated residues. V3J clonotypes were defined as sequences sharing the same inferred V gene, J gene, and CDR3 amino acid sequence. Percentage overlap between repertoires was computed as shared unique clonotypes divided by the size of the smaller repertoire. Richness of each repertoire was evaluated using RTK rarefaction, the Chao1 estimator, and Recon v2.1 estimates of unobserved clonotypes. Generation probabilities for all TCRbeta clonotypes obtained by the gDNA method from four donors were computed using OLGA. Imported from immuneACCESS, the table was reduced by TCRdb to in-frame sequences with V and J called. These copies leave out some clones; in studies compared against another copy, an unresolved V gene accounts for under half, and the cause of the remainder is not known. The V and J calls and clone size were taken over from that table, and D and trimming were inferred from the DNA. Counted in this sample were some 2,000,000 clones; about 95% of them appeared once. Roughly 1% of the sample goes to the ten largest clones.

On this clone: Its antigen remains undetermined. No quality values exist for individual bases; no much larger clone is one base distant.

CD8 naive samples were CD45RO-negative cells positively selected for CCR7, giving a CD45RA+CCR7+ population that excluded TemRA cells. The donors were healthy, HIV-negative adults with no recently reported acute infections or vaccinations. Only Caucasian adults living in Nashville, Tennessee, USA were represented among the donors. Blood was collected by leukapheresis, and PBMCs were isolated by Ficoll-Histopaque density gradient centrifugation and then cryopreserved in liquid nitrogen vapor phase. Analytical flow cytometry was used to check the purity and quantity of every magnetically sorted T cell population. Each sorted fraction had its genomic DNA isolated and then quantified by UV absorbance on a Nanodrop 2000c.

The source material was naive CD8+ T cells sorted from blood. The cell subset or site label here, explained by the study, means: CD45RA+CCR7+. This receptor was obtained from a young man in good health. The rearrangement combines TRBV9 with TRBJ2-2; TRBD2 fits 10 bases in the junction. In nucleotides, the sequence is TGTGCCAGCAGCCAAACGACTAGCGGGCCGAACACCGGGGAGCTGTTTTTT. Its coded protein is CASSQTTSGPNTGELFF.